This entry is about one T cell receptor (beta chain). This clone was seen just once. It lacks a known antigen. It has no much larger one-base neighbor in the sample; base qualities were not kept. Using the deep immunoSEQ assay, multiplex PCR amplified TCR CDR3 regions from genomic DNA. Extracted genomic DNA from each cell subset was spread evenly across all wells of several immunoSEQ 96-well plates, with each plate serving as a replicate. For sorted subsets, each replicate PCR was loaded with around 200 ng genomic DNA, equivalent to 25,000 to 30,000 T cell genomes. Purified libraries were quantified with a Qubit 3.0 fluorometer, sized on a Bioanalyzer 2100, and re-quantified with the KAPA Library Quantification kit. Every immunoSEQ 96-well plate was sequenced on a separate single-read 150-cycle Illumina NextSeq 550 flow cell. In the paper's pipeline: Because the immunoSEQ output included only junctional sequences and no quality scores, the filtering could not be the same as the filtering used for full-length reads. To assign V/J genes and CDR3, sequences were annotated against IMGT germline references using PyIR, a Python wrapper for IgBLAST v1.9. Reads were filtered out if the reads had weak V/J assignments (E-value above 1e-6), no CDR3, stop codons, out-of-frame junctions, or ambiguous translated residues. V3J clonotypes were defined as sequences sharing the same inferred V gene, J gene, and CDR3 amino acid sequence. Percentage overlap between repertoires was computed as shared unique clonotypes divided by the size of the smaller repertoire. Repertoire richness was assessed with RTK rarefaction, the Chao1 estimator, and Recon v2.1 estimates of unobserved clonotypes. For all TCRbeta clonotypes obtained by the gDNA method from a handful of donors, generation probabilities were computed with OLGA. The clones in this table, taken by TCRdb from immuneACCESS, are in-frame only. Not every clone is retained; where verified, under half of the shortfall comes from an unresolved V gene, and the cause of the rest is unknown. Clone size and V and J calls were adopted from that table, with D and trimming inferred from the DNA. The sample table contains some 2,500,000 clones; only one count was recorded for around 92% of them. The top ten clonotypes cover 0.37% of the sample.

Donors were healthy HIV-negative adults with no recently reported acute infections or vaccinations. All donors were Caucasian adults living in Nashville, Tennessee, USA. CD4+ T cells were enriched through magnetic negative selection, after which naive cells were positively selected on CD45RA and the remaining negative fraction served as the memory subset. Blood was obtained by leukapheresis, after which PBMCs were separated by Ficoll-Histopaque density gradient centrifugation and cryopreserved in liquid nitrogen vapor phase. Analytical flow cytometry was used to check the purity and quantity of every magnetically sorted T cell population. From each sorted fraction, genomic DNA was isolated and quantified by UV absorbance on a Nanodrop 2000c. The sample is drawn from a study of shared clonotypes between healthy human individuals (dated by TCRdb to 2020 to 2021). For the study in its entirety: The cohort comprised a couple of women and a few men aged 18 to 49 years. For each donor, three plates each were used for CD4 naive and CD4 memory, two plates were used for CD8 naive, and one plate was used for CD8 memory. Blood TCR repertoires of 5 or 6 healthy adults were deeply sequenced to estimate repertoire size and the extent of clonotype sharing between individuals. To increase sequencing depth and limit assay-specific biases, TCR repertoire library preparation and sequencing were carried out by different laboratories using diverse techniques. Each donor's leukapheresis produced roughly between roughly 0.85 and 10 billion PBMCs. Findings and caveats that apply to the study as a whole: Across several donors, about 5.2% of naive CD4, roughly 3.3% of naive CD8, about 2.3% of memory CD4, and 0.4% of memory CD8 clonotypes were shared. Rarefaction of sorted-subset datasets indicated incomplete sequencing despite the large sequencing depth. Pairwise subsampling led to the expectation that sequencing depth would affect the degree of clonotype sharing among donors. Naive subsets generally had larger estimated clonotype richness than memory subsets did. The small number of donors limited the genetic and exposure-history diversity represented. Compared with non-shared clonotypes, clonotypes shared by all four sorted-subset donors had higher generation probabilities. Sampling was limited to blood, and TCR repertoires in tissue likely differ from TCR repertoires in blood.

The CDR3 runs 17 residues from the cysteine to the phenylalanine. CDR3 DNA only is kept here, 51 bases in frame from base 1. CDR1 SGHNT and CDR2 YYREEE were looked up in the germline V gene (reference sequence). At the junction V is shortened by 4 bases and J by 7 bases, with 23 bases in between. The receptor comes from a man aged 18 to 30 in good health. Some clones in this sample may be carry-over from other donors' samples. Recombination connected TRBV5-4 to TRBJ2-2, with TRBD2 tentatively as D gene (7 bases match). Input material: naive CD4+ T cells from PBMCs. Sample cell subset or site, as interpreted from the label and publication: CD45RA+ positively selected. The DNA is TGTGCCAGCAGCCCCGGAGGGGGAGGGCCCGGGAGCGGGGAGCTGTTTTTT. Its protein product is CASSPGGGGPGSGELFF.